One TCR beta chain is described in this entry. CDR1 and CDR2 (germline): SEHNR, FQNEAQ (reference sequence). Trimming cost V 1 base and J 11 bases; bases outside gene matches: 7. This CDR3 is built from 14 residues. The data derive from a study of cytomegalovirus exposure and HLA in healthy donors. Primers for the PCR totalled 60 Vbeta and 13 Jbeta. TCRdb keeps only in-frame clones here, not all; method: immunoSEQ multiplex PCR. The repertoire has some 270,000 clones, 75% to 90% of them found once; the top ten carry less than 0.4%. The chain couples TRBV7-9 to TRBJ1-5, with 8 positions matching TRBD1. This TCR was recovered from a girl aged 2 to 9 in good health and CMV-seronegative. Sequencing was done on a sample of PBMCs. The CDR3 DNA reads as TGTGCCAGCAGCTTAGTCCCCCAGGGACAGGCCCAGCATTTT. It yields the protein CASSLVPQGQAQHF.